This TCR beta chain was profiled in a study of OX40 agonist ivuxolimab in advanced cancers. On the study more broadly: Of mixed ages from about 20 to 85 and averaging about 56 years, the group was around 78% male. Notes on the study in general: The antigens recognized by the expanded peripheral T cells, that is their antigen specificity, were not determined. By week 6 at 0.1 to 3.0 mg/kg, blood CD4+ and CD8+ T cells had expanded clonally.

In germline, CDR1 is MNHEY, CDR2 SVGAGI. There are 15 residues in the CDR3. The V and J ends lost 2 bases and 2 bases, in that order; junction bases with no gene match: 0. Points on this clone: What it binds is not known.

Repertoires were generated with immunoSEQ multiplex PCR, while TCRdb's copy carries only in-frame clones and drops some. Here the sample spans about 77,000 clones, about nine tenths being singletons. This TCR came from an adult with an advanced solid tumor such as melanoma, head and neck, liver or kidney cancer. Specimen: CD4+ or CD8+ T cells sorted from blood, collected in a trial of the OX40 agonist ivuxolimab. V gene TRBV6-5 combines with J gene TRBJ2-1, with TRBD1 matching 10 bases. The CDR3 loop is CASSYGQGAYNEQFF. The CDR3 DNA sequence: TGTGCCAGCAGTTACGGACAGGGGGCCTACAATGAGCAGTTCTTC.